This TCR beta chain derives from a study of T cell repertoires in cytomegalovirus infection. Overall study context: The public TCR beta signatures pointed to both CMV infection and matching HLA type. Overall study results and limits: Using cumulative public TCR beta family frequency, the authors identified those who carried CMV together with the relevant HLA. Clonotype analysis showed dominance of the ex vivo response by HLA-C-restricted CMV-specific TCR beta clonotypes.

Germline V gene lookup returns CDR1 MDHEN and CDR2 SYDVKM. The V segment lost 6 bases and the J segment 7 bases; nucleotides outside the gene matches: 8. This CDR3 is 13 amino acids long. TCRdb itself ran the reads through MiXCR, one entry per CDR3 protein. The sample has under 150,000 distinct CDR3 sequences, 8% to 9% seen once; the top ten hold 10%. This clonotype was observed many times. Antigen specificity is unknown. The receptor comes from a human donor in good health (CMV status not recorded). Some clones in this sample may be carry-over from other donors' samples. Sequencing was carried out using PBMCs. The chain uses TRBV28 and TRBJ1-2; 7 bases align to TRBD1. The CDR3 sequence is CASSPDRVVGYTF. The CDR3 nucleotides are TGTGCCAGCAGCCCTGACAGGGTGGTTGGCTACACCTTC.